One and the same sample provided the 10 T cell receptor beta chains below, sequenced in a study of shared clonotypes between healthy human individuals. Naive CD8 cells comprised CD45RO-negative, CCR7-positively selected cells, excluding terminally differentiated effector memory CD45RA+ cells. Sequencing used immunoSEQ multiplex PCR; TCRdb keeps in-frame clones, though not all of them. Here the sample spans 2 million or so clones, about 95% being singletons. The specimen sequenced was naive CD8+ T cells sorted from blood. Receptor source: a man aged 18-30 years in good health.

The chain combines TRBV27 with TRBJ2-1; possibly TRBD1 or TRBD2 for D (5 bases each). Trimming shortened V by 2 bases and J by 4 bases, and 15 bases separated the two germline ends. Per germline, CDR1 MNHEY and CDR2 SMNVEV (reference sequence). The length of the CDR3 is 16 residues. This chain's CDR3 is CASSLVGPRDYNEQFF. The CDR3 DNA reads as TGTGCCAGCAGTTTAGTGGGACCGAGAGATTACAATGAGCAGTTCTTC.

The chain has TRBV9 and TRBJ2-5; 7 nucleotides agree with TRBD1. CDR3 size: 15 residues. Trimming at V came to 0 bases and at J to 2 bases, leaving 4 bases not matched to a gene. Germline V gene data show CDR1 as SGDLS and CDR2 as YYNGEE. The CDR3 nucleotides read TGTGCCAGCAGCGTAGAGGGGACAGAGCAAGAGACCCAGTACTTC. Encoded protein: CASSVEGTEQETQYF.

This clone was found once. V gene TRBV7-2 combines with J gene TRBJ2-7, with D hard to call. Between the trimmed V and J ends, which lost 4 bases and 0 bases, there was a span of 10 bases. This CDR3 is 14 amino acids long. The V gene's germline CDR1 is SGHTA and CDR2 FQGNSA. The CDR3 DNA sequence: TGTGCCAGCAGCTCCTTGGGTTCCTCCTACGAGCAGTACTTC. Translation: CASSSLGSSYEQYF.

As concerns this clone: The sample contains more than one DNA sequence encoding this CDR3. CDR3 amino acids: CASRGTSTDTQYF. The CDR3 nucleotides read TGTGCCAGCAGGGGGACTAGCACAGATACGCAGTATTTT. This chain uses TRBV7-6 with TRBJ2-3; D is possibly TRBD2 (6 bases). V was shortened by 6 bases and J by 0 bases, with 7 bases between the two germline ends. The CDR3 sequence is 13 residues long. CDR1 is SGHVS and CDR2 is FNYEAQ in the germline V gene.

This chain uses TRBV27 with TRBJ2-7; 13 bases map to TRBD2. The CDR3 length is 18 residues. The trim removed 5 bases at V and 3 bases at J, leaving 13 bases unmatched. Germline assignment: CDR1 MNHEY and CDR2 SMNVEV (reference sequence). In DNA, the CDR3 is TGTGCCAGCAGTCCACGGACTAGCGGGGGCCGATTGATCTACGAGCAGTACTTC. It translates to CASSPRTSGGRLIYEQYF.

The chain is built from TRBV4-1 and TRBJ2-3, with 8 bases aligning to TRBD2. This CDR3 is built from 16 residues. CDR1 is MGHRA, CDR2 YSYEKL, per germline. J gave up 2 bases and V 4 bases, and 8 bases lay outside the gene matches. CDR3 region: CASSLRLALNTDTQYF. The CDR3 DNA is TGCGCCAGCAGCCTTCGACTAGCGCTAAACACAGATACGCAGTATTTT.

In this sample, this clone turned up a few times. This sequence joins TRBV27 and TRBJ2-7; D gene unclear. Trimming removed 4 bases at V and 2 bases at J, with 12 bases between. This CDR3 contains 14 residues. CDR1 and CDR2 (germline): MNHEY, SMNVEV (reference sequence). CDR3 nucleotides: TGTGCCAGCAGTTCCTTGACCACCCCCTACGAGCAGTACTTC. It yields the protein CASSSLTTPYEQYF.

In its sample, this clone was seen once. The chain carries TRBV5-6 and TRBJ1-1; D is perhaps TRBD1 (5 bases). From germline, CDR1 is SGHDT and CDR2 YYEEEE. Deletions cut 2 bases from V and 5 bases from J, with 16 bases between. The CDR3 consists of 15 residues. The CDR3 nucleotides read TGTGCCAGCAGCTTTATTGTAGGGGTGTGGACTGAAGCTTTCTTT. The encoded protein is CASSFIVGVWTEAFF.

As concerns this clone: Distinct nucleotide sequences in the sample also encode this CDR3. This chain connects TRBV28 to TRBJ2-1, with 8 nucleotides matching TRBD2. Germline loops: CDR1 MDHEN, CDR2 SYDVKM. The CDR3 loop spans 14 amino acids. The trim removed 5 bases at V and 3 bases at J, leaving 3 bases unmatched. The CDR3 protein is CASSRRGGYNEQFF. The CDR3 DNA reads as TGTGCCAGCAGTCGCCGGGGGGGCTACAATGAGCAGTTCTTC.

The V gene is TRBV4-1, the J gene TRBJ2-1; D call uncertain. V was shortened by 0 bases and J by 9 bases, with 15 bases between the two germline ends. Germline CDR1 reads MGHRA; CDR2 reads YSYEKL. This CDR3 region has 15 residues. The CDR3 is CASSQDRGVRSEQFF. CDR3 nucleotides: TGCGCCAGCAGCCAAGATCGCGGAGTACGAAGTGAGCAGTTCTTC.